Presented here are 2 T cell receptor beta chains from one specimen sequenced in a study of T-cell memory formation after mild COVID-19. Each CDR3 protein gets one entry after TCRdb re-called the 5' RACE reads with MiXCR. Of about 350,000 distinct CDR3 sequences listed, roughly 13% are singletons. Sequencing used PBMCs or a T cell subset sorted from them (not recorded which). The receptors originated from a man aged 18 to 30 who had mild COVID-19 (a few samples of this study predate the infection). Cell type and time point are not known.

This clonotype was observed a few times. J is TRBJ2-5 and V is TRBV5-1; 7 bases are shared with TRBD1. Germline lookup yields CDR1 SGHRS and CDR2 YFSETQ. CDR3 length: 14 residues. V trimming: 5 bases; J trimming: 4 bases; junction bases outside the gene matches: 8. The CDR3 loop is CASSWQGVGETQYF. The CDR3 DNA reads TGCGCCAGCAGTTGGCAGGGGGTTGGAGAGACCCAGTACTTC. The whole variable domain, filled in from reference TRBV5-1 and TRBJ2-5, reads KAGVTQTPRYLIKTRGQQVTLSCSPISGHRSVSWYQQTPGQGLQFLFEYFSETQRNKGNFPGRFSGRQFSNSRSEMNVSTLELGDSALYLCASSWQGVGETQYFGPGTRLLVL.

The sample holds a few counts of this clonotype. CDR3 sequence reads: CASSRERDNSYEQYF. In nucleotides, the CDR3 is TGTGCCAGCAGCCGAGAGCGGGACAATTCCTACGAGCAGTACTTC. J is TRBJ2-7 and V is TRBV11-2; D perhaps matches TRBD2 (7 bases). Trimming left V 5 bases short and J 1 base short, with 15 bases between. The CDR3 extends over 15 amino acids. Germline-derived CDR1 and CDR2 are SGHAT and FQNNGV.